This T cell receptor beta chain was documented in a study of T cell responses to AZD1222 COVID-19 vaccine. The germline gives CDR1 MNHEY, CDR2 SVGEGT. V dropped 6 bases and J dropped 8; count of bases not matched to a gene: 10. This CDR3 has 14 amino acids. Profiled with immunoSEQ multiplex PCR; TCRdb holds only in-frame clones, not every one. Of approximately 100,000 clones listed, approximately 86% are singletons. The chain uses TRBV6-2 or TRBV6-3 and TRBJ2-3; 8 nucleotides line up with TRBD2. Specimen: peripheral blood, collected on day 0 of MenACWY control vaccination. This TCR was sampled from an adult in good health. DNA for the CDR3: TGTGCCAGCAGCCCGGGGGGGGCGGGTTTTACGCAGTATTTT. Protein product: CASSPGGAGFTQYF.